The 15 T cell receptor beta chains presented below share a single source sample, sequenced in a study of T cell changes during pregnancy in multiple sclerosis (dated 2019 in TCRdb). The library was made by the immunoSEQ multiplex PCR assay. The table comes from immuneACCESS by way of TCRdb, which keeps in-frame sequences with V and J called. Part of the clones is missing from these tables; in studies checked, under half for an unresolved V gene and the rest for unknown reasons. The sample data list some 41,000 clones, and 89% of these were observed just once. The ten top clones hold over 1% of the sample. Sequenced here: CD4+ T cells from peripheral blood mononuclear cells, sampled after pregnancy. The receptors come from a female donor with multiple sclerosis, enrolled in a pregnancy study.

This chain links TRBV28 with TRBJ1-1, with 9 bases aligning to TRBD1. CDR3 length: 15 residues. After removal of 8 bases from V and 0 bases from J, the junction contained 7 bases not matched to a gene. Looked up from germline, CDR1 is MDHEN and CDR2 is SYDVKM. The CDR3 reads CASHSGQGLNTEAFF. CDR3 in DNA: TGTGCCAGCCACTCGGGACAGGGCCTGAACACTGAAGCTTTCTTT.

This clone was seen more than once but under ten times. CDR3 in amino acids: CASSPGQTYSNQPQHF. In nucleotides, the CDR3 is TGCGCCAGCAGCCCAGGACAGACGTATAGCAATCAGCCCCAGCATTTT. The chain employs TRBV5-1 and TRBJ1-5; perhaps TRBD1 as D (6 bases). Looked up from germline, CDR1 is SGHRS and CDR2 is YFSETQ. The CDR3 length is 16 residues. Trimming took 4 bases from V and 0 from J, leaving 14 bases between them. The variable domain in full, with the rest retrieved from reference TRBV5-1 and TRBJ1-5, is KAGVTQTPRYLIKTRGQQVTLSCSPISGHRSVSWYQQTPGQGLQFLFEYFSETQRNKGNFPGRFSGRQFSNSRSEMNVSTLELGDSALYLCASSPGQTYSNQPQHFGDGTRLSIL.

The chain is built from TRBV21-1 and TRBJ2-7; the table assigns TRBD1, which was not confirmed against the DNA. TRBV21-1 is shown as a pseudogene. The CDR3 length is 15 residues. This chain's CDR3 is CASSNPTGAVHEQYF. In DNA form, the CDR3 reads TGTGCCAGCAGCAATCCGACAGGGGCCGTCCACGAGCAGTACTTC.

This chain joins TRBV4-2 and TRBJ1-4, with 7 bases matching TRBD1. CDR3 length: 14 residues. Germline CDR1 is LGHNA and CDR2 is YNFKEQ. With V trimmed by 4 bases and J by 6 bases, 5 bases remained unmatched. The CDR3 loop is CASSPTGKYEKLFF. DNA for the CDR3: TGTGCCAGCAGCCCGACAGGGAAATATGAAAAACTGTTTTTT.

In nucleotides, the CDR3 is TGTGCCAGCAGTCCTAGAGCTGACTCCTACAATGAGCAGTTCTTC. This sequence encodes CASSPRADSYNEQFF. The chain links TRBV14 to TRBJ2-1; D not resolved. The CDR3 has 15 amino acids. Germline loops: CDR1 SGHDN, CDR2 FVKESK. Trimming left V 6 bases short and J 0 bases short, with 12 bases between.

This sequence joins TRBV30 and TRBJ2-5, with TRBD2 as a possible D gene (5 bases). V gave up 4 bases and J gave up 5 bases, with 14 bases separating them. Germline CDR1 reads GTSNPN; CDR2 reads SVGIG (reference sequence). There are 13 residues in the CDR3. Written as DNA, the CDR3 is TGTGCCTGGACCTCAGAGGGCTGGGAGACCCAGTACTTC. It translates to CAWTSEGWETQYF.

V and J are TRBV19 and TRBJ2-1, with no clear D. The germline CDR1 and CDR2 sequences are LNHDA and SQIVND (reference sequence). V was pared by 3 bases and J by 12 bases, with 21 bases between. CDR3 length equals 15 residues. CDR3 region: CASSMISGPLPRQFF. DNA of the CDR3: TGTGCCAGTAGTATGATCTCTGGGCCCCTGCCCCGGCAGTTCTTC. The full variable domain, with the rest looked up from reference TRBV19 and TRBJ2-1, is DGGITQSPKYLFRKEGQNVTLSCEQNLNHDAMYWYRQDPGQGLRLIYYSQIVNDFQKGDIAEGYSVSREKKESFPLTVTSAQKNPTAFYLCASSMISGPLPRQFFGPGTRLTVL.

This sequence joins TRBV7-9 and TRBJ2-7; D possibly corresponds to TRBD2 (6 bases). V lost 5 bases and J 4 bases, leaving 12 bases between the germline ends. This CDR3 is built from 13 residues. The germline gives CDR1 SEHNR, CDR2 FQNEAQ (reference sequence). CDR3 nucleotides: TGTGCCAGCAGCCCCCGGGGGATTTACGAGCAGTACTTC. Translated: CASSPRGIYEQYF.

The V call is TRBV25-1, the J call TRBJ1-2; no reliable D call. Germline values: CDR1 MGHDK, CDR2 SYGVNS. The CDR3 totals 14 residues. Trimming shortened V by 6 bases and J by 7 bases, and 18 bases separated the two germline ends. The CDR3 bases are TGTGCCAGCAGCCCTGCCGGGCGGGGAGGTGGCTACACCTTC. This codes for CASSPAGRGGGYTF.

This clone was observed a few times. The rearrangement uses TRBV19 and TRBJ1-5, with D perhaps matching TRBD1 (5 bases). From germline, CDR1 is LNHDA and CDR2 SQIVND (reference sequence). The CDR3 has 15 amino acids. Trimming cost V 3 bases and J 4 bases, with 13 bases left between them. CDR3 DNA: TGTGCCAGTAGTATCATAGGGGCCGCGAATCAGCCCCAGCATTTT. Translated: CASSIIGAANQPQHF. Filled out from reference TRBV19 and TRBJ1-5, the complete variable domain reads DGGITQSPKYLFRKEGQNVTLSCEQNLNHDAMYWYRQDPGQGLRLIYYSQIVNDFQKGDIAEGYSVSREKKESFPLTVTSAQKNPTAFYLCASSIIGAANQPQHFGDGTRLSIL.

V is TRBV19 and J is TRBJ2-4; no clear D gene. V was clipped by 5 bases and J by 0 bases, with 2 bases between them. CDR3 length: 12 residues. Germline V CDR1 and CDR2: LNHDA, SQIVND (reference sequence). In DNA, the CDR3 is TGTGCCAGTAGTCTAGCCAAAAACATTCAGTACTTC. This translates into CASSLAKNIQYF.

The rearrangement joins TRBV2 to TRBJ2-1; D gene ambiguous. With 4 bases removed from V and 9 bases from J, the gap between germline ends came to 7 bases. The CDR3 contains 11 residues. Germline CDR1 reads SNHLY; CDR2 reads FYNNEI. This CDR3 reads CASSGSSEQFF. Here the CDR3 DNA reads TGTGCCAGCAGTGGATCCAGTGAGCAGTTCTTC.

The chain links TRBV19 to TRBJ2-3, with 7 positions matching TRBD2. The CDR3 has 14 residues. The germline gives CDR1 LNHDA, CDR2 SQIVND (reference sequence). Unmatched junction bases numbered 8, after V lost 11 bases and J lost 0 bases. CDR3 coding DNA: TGTGCCTCCCGGGATAGCGGGAGCACAGATACGCAGTATTTT. Protein sequence: CASRDSGSTDTQYF. Looking up the rest from reference TRBV19 and TRBJ2-3 gives the full variable domain: DGGITQSPKYLFRKEGQNVTLSCEQNLNHDAMYWYRQDPGQGLRLIYYSQIVNDFQKGDIAEGYSVSREKKESFPLTVTSAQKNPTAFYLCASRDSGSTDTQYFGPGTRLTVL.

In this sample, this clone turned up a few times. This chain uses TRBV28 with TRBJ2-1, with 13 bases that match TRBD2. The V segment lost 4 bases and the J segment 15 bases; nucleotides outside the gene matches: 12. The CDR3 has 15 residues. Germline CDR1 and CDR2: MDHEN and SYDVKM. CDR3 bases: TGTGCCAGCAGTTCAGAACGACTAGCGGGAGGAACGGGGTTCTTC. This sequence encodes CASSSERLAGGTGFF.

The CDR3 DNA follows: TGTGCTAGTGGTTTGTCCGTTAGGAACACTGAAGCTTTCTTT. Protein: CASGLSVRNTEAFF. The chain carries TRBV12-5 and TRBJ1-1, with unresolved D. The CDR3 loop spans 14 amino acids. Trimming pared 2 bases from V and 1 base from J, leaving 8 bases between. CDR1 is LGHNT and CDR2 is FRNRAP in the germline V gene.